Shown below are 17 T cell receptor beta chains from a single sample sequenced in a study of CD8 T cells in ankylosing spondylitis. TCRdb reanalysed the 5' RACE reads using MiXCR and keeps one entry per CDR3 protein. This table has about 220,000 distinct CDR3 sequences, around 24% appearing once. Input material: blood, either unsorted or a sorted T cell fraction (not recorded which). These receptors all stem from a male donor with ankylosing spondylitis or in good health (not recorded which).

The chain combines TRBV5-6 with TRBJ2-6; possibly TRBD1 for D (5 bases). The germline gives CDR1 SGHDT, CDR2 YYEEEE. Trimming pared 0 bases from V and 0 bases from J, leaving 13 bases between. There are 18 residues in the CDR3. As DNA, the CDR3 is TGTGCCAGCAGCTTGGTTGCAGGGCGATCCTCTGGGGCCAACGTCCTGACTTTC. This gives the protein CASSLVAGRSSGANVLTF.

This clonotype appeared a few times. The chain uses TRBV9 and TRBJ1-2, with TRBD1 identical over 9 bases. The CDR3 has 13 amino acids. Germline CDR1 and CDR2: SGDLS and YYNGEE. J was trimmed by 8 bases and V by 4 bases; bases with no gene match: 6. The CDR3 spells CASSRDRESGYTF. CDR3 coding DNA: TGTGCCAGCAGCCGGGACAGGGAGTCGGGCTACACCTTC.

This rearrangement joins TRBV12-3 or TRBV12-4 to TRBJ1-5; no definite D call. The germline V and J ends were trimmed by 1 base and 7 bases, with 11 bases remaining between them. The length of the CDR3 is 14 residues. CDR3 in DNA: TGTGCCAGCAGTTTAGGCGGTCCCGCACAGCCCCAGCATTTT. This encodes CASSLGGPAQPQHF.

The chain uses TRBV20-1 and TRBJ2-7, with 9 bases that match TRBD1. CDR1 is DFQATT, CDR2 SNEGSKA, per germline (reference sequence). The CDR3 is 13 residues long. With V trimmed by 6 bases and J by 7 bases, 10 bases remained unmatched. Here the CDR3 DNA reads TGCAGTGCCGCCACAGGGGGCGGAGGTGAGCAGTACTTC. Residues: CSAATGGGGEQYF.

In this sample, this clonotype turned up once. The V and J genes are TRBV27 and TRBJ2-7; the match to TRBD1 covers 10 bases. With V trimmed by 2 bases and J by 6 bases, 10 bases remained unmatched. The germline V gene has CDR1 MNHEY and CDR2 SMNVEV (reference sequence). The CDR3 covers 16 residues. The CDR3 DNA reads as TGTGCCAGCAGTTTAGGACACCGGGACAGGGGCCGCGAGCAGTACTTC. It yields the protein CASSLGHRDRGREQYF.

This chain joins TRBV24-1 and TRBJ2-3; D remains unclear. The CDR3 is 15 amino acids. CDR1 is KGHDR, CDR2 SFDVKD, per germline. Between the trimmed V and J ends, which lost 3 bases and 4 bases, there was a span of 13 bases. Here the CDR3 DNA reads TGTGCCACCAGTGATGGCGGCCACCCGGCAGATACGCAGTATTTT. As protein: CATSDGGHPADTQYF.

The CDR3 DNA sequence: TGTGCCAGCAGCTTAGCCCAACCCTACAATGAGCAGTTCTTC. Its translation is CASSLAQPYNEQFF. The chain has TRBV11-2 and TRBJ2-1, with D unclear. The CDR3 runs 14 residues. The germline V and J ends were trimmed by 1 base and 2 bases, with 6 bases remaining between them. Looked up from germline, CDR1 is SGHAT and CDR2 is FQNNGV.

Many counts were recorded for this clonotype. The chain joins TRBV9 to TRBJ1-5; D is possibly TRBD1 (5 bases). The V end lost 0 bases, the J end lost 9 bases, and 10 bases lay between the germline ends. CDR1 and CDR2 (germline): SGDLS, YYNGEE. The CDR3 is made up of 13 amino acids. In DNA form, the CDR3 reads TGTGCCAGCAGCGTAGTCCAGGGAGGGCCCCAGCATTTT. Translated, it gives CASSVVQGGPQHF. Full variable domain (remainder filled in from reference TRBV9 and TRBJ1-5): DSGVTQTPKHLITATGQRVTLRCSPRSGDLSVYWYQQSLDQGLQFLIQYYNGEERAKGNILERFSAQQFPDLHSELNLSSLELGDSALYFCASSVVQGGPQHFGDGTRLSIL.

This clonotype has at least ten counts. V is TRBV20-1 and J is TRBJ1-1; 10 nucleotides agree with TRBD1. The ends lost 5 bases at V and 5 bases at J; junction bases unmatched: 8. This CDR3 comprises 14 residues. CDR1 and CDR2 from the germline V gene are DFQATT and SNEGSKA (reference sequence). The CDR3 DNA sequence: TGCAGTGCTGGTAGACAGGGGGCAGGTACTGAAGCTTTCTTT. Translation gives CSAGRQGAGTEAFF.

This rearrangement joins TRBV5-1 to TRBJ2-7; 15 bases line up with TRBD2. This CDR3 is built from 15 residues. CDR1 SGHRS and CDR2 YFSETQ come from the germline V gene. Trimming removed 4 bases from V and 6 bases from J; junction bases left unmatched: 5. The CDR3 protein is CASSPGLAGGGEQYF. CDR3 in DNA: TGCGCCAGCAGCCCCGGACTAGCGGGAGGGGGCGAGCAGTACTTC. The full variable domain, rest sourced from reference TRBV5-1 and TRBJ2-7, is KAGVTQTPRYLIKTRGQQVTLSCSPISGHRSVSWYQQTPGQGLQFLFEYFSETQRNKGNFPGRFSGRQFSNSRSEMNVSTLELGDSALYLCASSPGLAGGGEQYFGPGTRLTVT.

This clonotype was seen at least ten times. As DNA, the CDR3 is TGCAGCGCTGCAGAGGGGACTAGCGGAGAAGAGACCCAGTACTTC. Its translation is CSAAEGTSGEETQYF. The chain recombines TRBV29-1 with TRBJ2-5, with 11 bases lining up with TRBD2. The CDR3 consists of 15 residues. Germline values: CDR1 SQVTM, CDR2 ANQGSEA. The V gene end was trimmed by 7 bases and the J gene end by 3 bases; junction bases not matched to a gene: 10.

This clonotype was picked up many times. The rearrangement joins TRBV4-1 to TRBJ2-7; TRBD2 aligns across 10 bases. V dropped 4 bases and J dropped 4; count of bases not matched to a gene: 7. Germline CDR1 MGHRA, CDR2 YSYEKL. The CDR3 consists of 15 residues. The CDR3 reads CASSLSGTSEYEQYF. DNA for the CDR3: TGCGCCAGCAGCCTCAGCGGGACTAGCGAGTACGAGCAGTACTTC.

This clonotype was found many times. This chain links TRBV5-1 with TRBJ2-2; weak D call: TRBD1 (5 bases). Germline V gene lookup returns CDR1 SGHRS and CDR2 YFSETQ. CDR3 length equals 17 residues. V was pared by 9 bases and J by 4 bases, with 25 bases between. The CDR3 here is CATATDQGSLSTGELFF. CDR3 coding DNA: TGCGCCACCGCGACGGATCAGGGCAGTTTGTCCACCGGGGAGCTGTTTTTT.

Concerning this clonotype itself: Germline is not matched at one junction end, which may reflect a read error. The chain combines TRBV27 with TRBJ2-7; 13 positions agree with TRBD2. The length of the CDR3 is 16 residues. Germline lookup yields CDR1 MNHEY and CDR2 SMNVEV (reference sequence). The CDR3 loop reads CASSVSGTSGVYEQYF. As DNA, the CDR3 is TGTGCCAGCAGTGTATCCGGGACTAGCGGGGTGTACGAGCAGTACTTC.

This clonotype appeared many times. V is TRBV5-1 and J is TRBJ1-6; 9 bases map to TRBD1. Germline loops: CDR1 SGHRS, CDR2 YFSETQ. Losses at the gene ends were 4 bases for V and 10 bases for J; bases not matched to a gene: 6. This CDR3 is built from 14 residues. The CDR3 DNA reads TGCGCCAGCAGCCCTTGGACAGGGGAATCACCCCTCCACTTT. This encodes CASSPWTGESPLHF. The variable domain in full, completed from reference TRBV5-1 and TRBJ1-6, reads KAGVTQTPRYLIKTRGQQVTLSCSPISGHRSVSWYQQTPGQGLQFLFEYFSETQRNKGNFPGRFSGRQFSNSRSEMNVSTLELGDSALYLCASSPWTGESPLHFGNGTRLTVT.

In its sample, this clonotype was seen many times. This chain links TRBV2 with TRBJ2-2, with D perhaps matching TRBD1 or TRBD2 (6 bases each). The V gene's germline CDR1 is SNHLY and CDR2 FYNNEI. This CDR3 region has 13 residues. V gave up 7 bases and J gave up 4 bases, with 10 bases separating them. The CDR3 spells CASNKGGTGELFF. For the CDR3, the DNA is TGTGCCAGCAACAAGGGGGGCACCGGGGAGCTGTTTTTT.

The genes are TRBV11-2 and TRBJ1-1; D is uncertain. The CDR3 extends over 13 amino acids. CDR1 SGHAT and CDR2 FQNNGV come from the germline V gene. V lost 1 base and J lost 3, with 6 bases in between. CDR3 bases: TGTGCCAGCAGCTTAGCCAGTTACACTGAAGCTTTCTTT. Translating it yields CASSLASYTEAFF.